What follows describes a single TCR beta chain. The CDR3 extends over 16 amino acids. From germline, CDR1 is SEHNR and CDR2 FQNEAQ (reference sequence). V shed 4 bases, J shed 10 bases, and the junction held 11 bases outside the gene matches. The entry originates in a study of blood T cell repertoires in COVID-19. Study at large: PBMCs, B-cell-depleted T cells, or T cells provided the cDNA or gDNA that made up the material.

TCRdb's copy holds only in-frame clones and misses some; the assay was immunoSEQ multiplex PCR. Here the sample spans more than 200,000 clones, 85% to 90% being singletons. The chain couples TRBV7-9 to TRBJ2-1; 12 bases match TRBD1. The sequencing input was peripheral blood. This TCR derives from a man aged 45-65 years with acute or convalescent COVID-19. CDR3 amino acids: CASSYRPGQGAGEQFF. As DNA, the CDR3 is TGTGCCAGCAGCTACCGCCCGGGACAGGGGGCAGGGGAGCAGTTCTTC.